The clone carrying this TCR beta chain was seen many times. This entry belongs to a study of early T cells in non-severe SARS-CoV-2 infection. A single record per CDR3 protein comes from TCRdb applying MiXCR to the 5' RACE reads. The sample comprises about 83,000 distinct CDR3 sequences, roughly 13% of which are singletons, and about 1.5% rests with the top ten. The TCR was taken from an adult who was a healthcare worker with PCR-confirmed SARS-CoV-2 infection or an uninfected control (not recorded which). The sequenced sample was whole blood.

CDR3 DNA sequence: TGCGCCAGCAGCCTAAACAGGGGGAGCTCCTACGAGCAGTACTTC. It translates to CASSLNRGSSYEQYF. J is TRBJ2-7 and V is TRBV5-1, with TRBD1 matching over 8 bases. This CDR3 contains 15 residues. Germline-derived CDR1 and CDR2 are SGHRS and YFSETQ. Losses at the gene ends were 4 bases for V and 0 bases for J; bases not matched to a gene: 6.